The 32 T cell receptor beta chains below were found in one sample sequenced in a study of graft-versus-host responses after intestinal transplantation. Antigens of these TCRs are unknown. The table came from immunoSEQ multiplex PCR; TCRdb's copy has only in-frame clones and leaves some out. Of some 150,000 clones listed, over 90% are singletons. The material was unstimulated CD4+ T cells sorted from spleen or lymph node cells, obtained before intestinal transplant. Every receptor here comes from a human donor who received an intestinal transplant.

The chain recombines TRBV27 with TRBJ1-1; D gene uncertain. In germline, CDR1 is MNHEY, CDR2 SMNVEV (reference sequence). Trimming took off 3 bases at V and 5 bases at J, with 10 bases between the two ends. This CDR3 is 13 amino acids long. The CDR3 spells CASSFSMRTEAFF. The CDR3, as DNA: TGTGCCAGCAGTTTTTCGATGAGGACTGAAGCTTTCTTT.

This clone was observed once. CDR3 loop: CASSLTGQGRRVTEAFF. Here the CDR3 DNA reads TGTGCCAGCAGCTTAACGGGACAGGGTCGGAGAGTCACTGAAGCTTTCTTT. The J gene is TRBJ1-1, the V gene TRBV7-3; TRBD1 aligns across 9 bases. There are 17 residues in the CDR3. V gave up 0 bases and J gave up 4 bases; unmatched junction bases: 9. Germline V CDR1 and CDR2: SGHTA, FQGTGA.

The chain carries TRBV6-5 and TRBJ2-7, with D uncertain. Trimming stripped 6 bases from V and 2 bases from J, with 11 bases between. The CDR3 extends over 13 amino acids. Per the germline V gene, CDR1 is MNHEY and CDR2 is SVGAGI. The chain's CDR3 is CASSPRRPYEQYF. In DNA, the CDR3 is TGTGCCAGCAGCCCCAGGCGCCCCTACGAGCAGTACTTC.

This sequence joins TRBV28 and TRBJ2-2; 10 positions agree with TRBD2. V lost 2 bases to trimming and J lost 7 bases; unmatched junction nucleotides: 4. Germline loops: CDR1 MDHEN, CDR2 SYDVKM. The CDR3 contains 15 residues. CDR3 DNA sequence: TGTGCCAGCAGTTTAAGGGCTAGCGGGAGCGGGGAGCTGTTTTTT. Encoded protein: CASSLRASGSGELFF.

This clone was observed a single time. This chain's CDR3 is CASSLKGSRGREKPYEQYF. The CDR3, as DNA: TGTGCCAGCAGTTTAAAAGGGTCTCGCGGGAGGGAGAAACCCTACGAGCAGTACTTC. This chain connects TRBV27 to TRBJ2-7; TRBD2 matches at 9 bases. With 2 bases clipped from V and 2 bases from J, the junction kept 16 bases outside the gene matches. Germline-derived CDR1 and CDR2 are MNHEY and SMNVEV (reference sequence). The CDR3 totals 19 residues.

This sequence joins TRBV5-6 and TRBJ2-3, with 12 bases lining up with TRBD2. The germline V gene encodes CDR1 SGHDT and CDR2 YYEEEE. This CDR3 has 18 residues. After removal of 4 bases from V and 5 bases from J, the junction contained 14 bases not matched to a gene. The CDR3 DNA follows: TGTGCCAGCAGCCCCGGGCTAGCGGGAGGGCCTTTTTTAGATACGCAGTATTTT. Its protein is CASSPGLAGGPFLDTQYF.

This CDR3 is CASTLSTDTQYF. As DNA, the CDR3 is TGCGCCAGCACCCTTAGCACAGATACGCAGTATTTT. V usage is TRBV5-1 and J usage is TRBJ2-3; D is uncertain. Deletions cut 6 bases from V and 0 bases from J, with 5 bases between. Germline CDR1 and CDR2: SGHRS and YFSETQ. The CDR3 is 12 amino acids.

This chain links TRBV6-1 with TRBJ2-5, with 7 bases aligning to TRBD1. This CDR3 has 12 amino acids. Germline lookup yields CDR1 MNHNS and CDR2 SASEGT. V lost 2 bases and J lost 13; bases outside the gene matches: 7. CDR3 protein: CASSEKGALAYF. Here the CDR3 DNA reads TGTGCCAGCAGTGAAAAGGGGGCCCTGGCGTACTTC.

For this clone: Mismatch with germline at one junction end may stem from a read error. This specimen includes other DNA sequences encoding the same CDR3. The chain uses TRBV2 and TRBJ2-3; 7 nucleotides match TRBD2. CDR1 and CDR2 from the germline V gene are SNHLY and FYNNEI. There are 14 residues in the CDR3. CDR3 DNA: TGCGCCAGCAGACCGGGACCCGGGGGGGATACGCAGTATTTT. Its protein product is CASRPGPGGDTQYF.

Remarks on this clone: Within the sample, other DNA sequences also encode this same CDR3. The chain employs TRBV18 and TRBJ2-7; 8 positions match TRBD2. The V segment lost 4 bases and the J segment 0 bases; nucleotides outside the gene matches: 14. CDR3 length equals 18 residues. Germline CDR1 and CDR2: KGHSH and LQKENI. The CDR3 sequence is CASSLSGLVQFISYEQYF. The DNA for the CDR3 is TGTGCCAGCTCACTATCGGGACTAGTCCAATTTATCTCCTACGAGCAGTACTTC.

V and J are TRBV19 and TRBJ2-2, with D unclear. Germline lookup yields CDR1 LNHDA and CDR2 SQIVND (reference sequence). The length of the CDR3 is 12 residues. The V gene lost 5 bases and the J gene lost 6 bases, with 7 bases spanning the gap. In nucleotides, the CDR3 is TGTGCCAGTAGTCTTCTAGCCGGGGAGCTGTTTTTT. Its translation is CASSLLAGELFF.

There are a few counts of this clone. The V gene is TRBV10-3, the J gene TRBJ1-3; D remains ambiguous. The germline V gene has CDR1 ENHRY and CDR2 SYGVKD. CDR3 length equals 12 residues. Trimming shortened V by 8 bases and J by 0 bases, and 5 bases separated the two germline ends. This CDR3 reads CAIGSSGNTIYF. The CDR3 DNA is TGTGCCATCGGAAGCTCTGGAAACACCATATATTTT.

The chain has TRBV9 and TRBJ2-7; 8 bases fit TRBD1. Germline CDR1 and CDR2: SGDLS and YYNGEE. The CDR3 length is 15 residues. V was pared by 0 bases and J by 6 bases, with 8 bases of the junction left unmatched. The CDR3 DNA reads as TGTGCCAGCAGCGTAGAAGGACAGGGTCTACCCGAGCAGTACTTC. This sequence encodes CASSVEGQGLPEQYF.

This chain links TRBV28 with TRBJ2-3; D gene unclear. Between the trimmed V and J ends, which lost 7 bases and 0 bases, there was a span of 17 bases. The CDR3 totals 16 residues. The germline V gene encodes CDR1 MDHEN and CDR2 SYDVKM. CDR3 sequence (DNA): TGTGCCAGCAACCGAGCGACATTCAGAAGCACAGATACGCAGTATTTT. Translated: CASNRATFRSTDTQYF.

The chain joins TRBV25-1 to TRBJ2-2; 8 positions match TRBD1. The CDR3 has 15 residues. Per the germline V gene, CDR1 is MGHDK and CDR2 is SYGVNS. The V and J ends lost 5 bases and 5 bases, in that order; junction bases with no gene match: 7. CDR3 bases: TGTGCCAGCAGTAGACAGGGGAGTTTGACCGGGGAGCTGTTTTTT. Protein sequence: CASSRQGSLTGELFF. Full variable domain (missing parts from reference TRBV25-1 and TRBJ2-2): EADIYQTPRYLVIGTGKKITLECSQTMGHDKMYWYQQDPGMELHLIHYSYGVNSTEKGDLSSESTVSRIRTEHFPLTLESARPSHTSQYLCASSRQGSLTGELFFGEGSRLTVL.

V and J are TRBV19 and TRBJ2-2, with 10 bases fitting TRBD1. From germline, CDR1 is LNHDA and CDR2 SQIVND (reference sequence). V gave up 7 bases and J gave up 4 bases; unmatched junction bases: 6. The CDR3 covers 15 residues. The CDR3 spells CASKTGGASTGELFF. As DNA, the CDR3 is TGTGCCAGTAAGACAGGGGGCGCGAGCACCGGGGAGCTGTTTTTT. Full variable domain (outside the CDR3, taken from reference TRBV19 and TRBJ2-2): DGGITQSPKYLFRKEGQNVTLSCEQNLNHDAMYWYRQDPGQGLRLIYYSQIVNDFQKGDIAEGYSVSREKKESFPLTVTSAQKNPTAFYLCASKTGGASTGELFFGEGSRLTVL.

Here the CDR3 reads CAWSGRVQETQYF. The CDR3 nucleotides are TGTGCCTGGAGTGGGAGGGTCCAAGAGACCCAGTACTTC. The chain joins TRBV30 to TRBJ2-5; tentative D call: TRBD2 (6 bases). Germline loops: CDR1 GTSNPN, CDR2 SVGIG (reference sequence). V was clipped by 1 base and J by 1 base, with 7 bases between them. The CDR3 is made up of 13 amino acids.

CDR3 loop: CAWTLGANVLTF. CDR3 in DNA: TGTGCCTGGACCCTTGGGGCCAACGTCCTGACTTTC. The rearrangement joins TRBV30 to TRBJ2-6; unclear D gene. From germline, CDR1 is GTSNPN and CDR2 SVGIG (reference sequence). The CDR3 is 12 residues long. The ends were cut back, 4 bases at V and 3 bases at J, with 4 bases in the middle.

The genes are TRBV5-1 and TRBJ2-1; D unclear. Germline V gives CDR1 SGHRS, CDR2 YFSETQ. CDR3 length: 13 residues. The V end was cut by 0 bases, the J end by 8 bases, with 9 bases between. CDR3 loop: CASSLVRAYEQFF. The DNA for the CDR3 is TGCGCCAGCAGCTTGGTCCGGGCTTATGAGCAGTTCTTC.

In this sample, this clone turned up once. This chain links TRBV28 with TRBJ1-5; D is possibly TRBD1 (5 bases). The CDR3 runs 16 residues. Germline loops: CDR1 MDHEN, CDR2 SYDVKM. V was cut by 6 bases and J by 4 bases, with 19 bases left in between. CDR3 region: CASRKIKGALNQPQHF. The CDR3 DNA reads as TGTGCCAGCAGGAAGATAAAAGGGGCCTTGAATCAGCCCCAGCATTTT.

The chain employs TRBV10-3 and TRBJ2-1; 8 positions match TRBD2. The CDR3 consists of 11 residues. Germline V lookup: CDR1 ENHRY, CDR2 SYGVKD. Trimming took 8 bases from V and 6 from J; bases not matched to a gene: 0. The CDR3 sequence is CAIRGGNEQFF. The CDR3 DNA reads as TGTGCCATCCGGGGGGGCAATGAGCAGTTCTTC.

CDR3: CASSQGTAGSTDTQYF. CDR3 nucleotides: TGTGCCAGCAGCCAAGGCACCGCGGGTAGCACAGATACGCAGTATTTT. The genes are TRBV4-2 and TRBJ2-3; a weak D match, TRBD2 (5 bases). Germline V lookup: CDR1 LGHNA, CDR2 YNFKEQ. The CDR3 has 16 amino acids. Deletions cut 1 base from V and 0 bases from J, with 11 bases between.

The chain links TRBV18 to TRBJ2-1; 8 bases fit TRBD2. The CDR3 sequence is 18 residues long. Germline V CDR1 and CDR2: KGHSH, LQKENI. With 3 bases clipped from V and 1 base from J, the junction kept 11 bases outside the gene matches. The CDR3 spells CASSPLAGSGSSYNEQFF. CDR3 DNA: TGTGCCAGCTCACCTCTTGCTGGGAGCGGGAGTTCCTACAATGAGCAGTTCTTC.

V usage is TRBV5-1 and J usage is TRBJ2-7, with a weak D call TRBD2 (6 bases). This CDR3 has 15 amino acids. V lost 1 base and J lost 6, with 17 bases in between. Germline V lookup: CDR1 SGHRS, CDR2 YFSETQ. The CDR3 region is CASSLSPGERFEQYF. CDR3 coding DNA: TGCGCCAGCAGCTTGTCCCCGGGAGAGAGGTTCGAGCAGTACTTC. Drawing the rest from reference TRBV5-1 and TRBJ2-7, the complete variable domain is KAGVTQTPRYLIKTRGQQVTLSCSPISGHRSVSWYQQTPGQGLQFLFEYFSETQRNKGNFPGRFSGRQFSNSRSEMNVSTLELGDSALYLCASSLSPGERFEQYFGPGTRLTVT.

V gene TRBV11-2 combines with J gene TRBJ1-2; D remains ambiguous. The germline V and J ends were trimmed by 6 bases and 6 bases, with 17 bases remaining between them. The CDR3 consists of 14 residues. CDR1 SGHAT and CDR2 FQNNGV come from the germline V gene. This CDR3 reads CASRPDRTVHGYTF. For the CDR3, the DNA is TGTGCCAGCAGACCGGACCGGACGGTCCATGGCTACACCTTC.

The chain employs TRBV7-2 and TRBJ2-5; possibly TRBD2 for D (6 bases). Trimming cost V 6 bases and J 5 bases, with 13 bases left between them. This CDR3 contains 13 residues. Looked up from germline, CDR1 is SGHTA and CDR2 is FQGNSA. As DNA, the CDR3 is TGTGCCAGCAGGCCGACTAGTGAGGAGACCCAGTACTTC. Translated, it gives CASRPTSEETQYF.

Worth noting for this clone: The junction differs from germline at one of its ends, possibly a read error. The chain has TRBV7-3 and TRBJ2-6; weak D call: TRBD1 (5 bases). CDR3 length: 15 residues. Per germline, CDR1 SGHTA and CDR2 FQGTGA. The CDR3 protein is CASSLNTAGADVLTF. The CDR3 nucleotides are TGTGCCAGCAGCCTAAACACGGCTGGGGCCGACGTCCTGACTTTC.

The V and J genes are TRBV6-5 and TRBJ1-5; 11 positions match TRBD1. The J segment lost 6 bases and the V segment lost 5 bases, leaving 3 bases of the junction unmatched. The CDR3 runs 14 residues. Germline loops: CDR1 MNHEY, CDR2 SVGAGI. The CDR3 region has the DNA TGTGCCAGCAGTGGACAGGGGGCGGGTCAGCCCCAGCATTTT. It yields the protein CASSGQGAGQPQHF.

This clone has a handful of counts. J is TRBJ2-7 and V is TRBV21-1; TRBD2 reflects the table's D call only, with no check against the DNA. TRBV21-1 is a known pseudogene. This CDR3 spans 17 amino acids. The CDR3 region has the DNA TGTGCCAGCAGCAAAAAGGAAGGAGCTTCCCGGAGATACGAGCAGTACTTC. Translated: CASSKKEGASRRYEQYF.

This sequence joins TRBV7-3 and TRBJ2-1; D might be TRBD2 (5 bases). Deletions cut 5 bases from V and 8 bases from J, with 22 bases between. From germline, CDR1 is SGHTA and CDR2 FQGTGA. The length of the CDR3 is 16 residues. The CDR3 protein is CASSPIPMSGGDEQFF. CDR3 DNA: TGTGCCAGCAGCCCCATTCCTATGAGCGGAGGAGATGAGCAGTTCTTC. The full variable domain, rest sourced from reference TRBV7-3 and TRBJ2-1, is GAGVSQTPSNKVTEKGKYVELRCDPISGHTALYWYRQSLGQGPEFLIYFQGTGAADDSGLPNDRFFAVRPEGSVSTLKIQRTERGDSAVYLCASSPIPMSGGDEQFFGPGTRLTVL.

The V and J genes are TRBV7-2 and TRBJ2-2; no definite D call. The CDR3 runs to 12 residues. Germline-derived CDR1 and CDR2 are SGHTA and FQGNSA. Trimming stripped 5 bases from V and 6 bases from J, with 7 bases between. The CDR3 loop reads CASSPDPGELFF. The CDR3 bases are TGTGCCAGCAGCCCTGATCCCGGGGAGCTGTTTTTT.

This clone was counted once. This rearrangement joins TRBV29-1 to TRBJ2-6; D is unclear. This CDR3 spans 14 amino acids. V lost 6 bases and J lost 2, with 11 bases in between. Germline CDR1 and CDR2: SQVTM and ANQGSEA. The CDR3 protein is CSVGVSTGANVLTF. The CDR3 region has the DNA TGCAGCGTGGGCGTATCGACTGGGGCCAACGTCCTGACTTTC.